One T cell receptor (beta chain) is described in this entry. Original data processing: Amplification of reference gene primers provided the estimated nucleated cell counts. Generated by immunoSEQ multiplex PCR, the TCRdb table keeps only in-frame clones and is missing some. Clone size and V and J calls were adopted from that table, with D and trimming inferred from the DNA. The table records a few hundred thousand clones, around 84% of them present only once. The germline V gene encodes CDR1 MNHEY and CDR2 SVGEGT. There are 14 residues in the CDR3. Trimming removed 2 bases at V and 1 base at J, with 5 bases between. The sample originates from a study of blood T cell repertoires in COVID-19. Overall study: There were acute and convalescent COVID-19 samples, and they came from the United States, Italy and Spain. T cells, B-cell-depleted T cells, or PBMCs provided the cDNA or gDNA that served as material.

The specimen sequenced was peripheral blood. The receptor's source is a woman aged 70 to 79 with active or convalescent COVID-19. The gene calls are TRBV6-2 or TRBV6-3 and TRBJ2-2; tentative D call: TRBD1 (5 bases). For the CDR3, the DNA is TGTGCCAGCAGTTACCAGGGGAACACCGGGGAGCTGTTTTTT. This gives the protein CASSYQGNTGELFF.